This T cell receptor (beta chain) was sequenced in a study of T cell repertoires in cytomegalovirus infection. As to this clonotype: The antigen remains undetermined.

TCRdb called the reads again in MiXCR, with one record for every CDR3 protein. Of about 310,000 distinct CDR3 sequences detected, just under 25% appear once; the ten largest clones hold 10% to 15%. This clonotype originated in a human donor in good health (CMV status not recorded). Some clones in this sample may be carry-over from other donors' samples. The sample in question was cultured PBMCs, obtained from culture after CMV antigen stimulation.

CDR3 sequence (DNA): TGTGCCAGCAGTCAATCCCTCGCAGCTACCTACGAGCAGTACTTC. This codes for CASSQSLAATYEQYF. The rearrangement uses TRBV7-2 and TRBJ2-7; D unresolved. In germline, CDR1 is SGHTA, CDR2 FQGNSA. V lost 6 bases and J 2 bases, leaving 17 bases between the germline ends. The CDR3 extends over 15 amino acids.